A selection of T cell receptor beta chains follows, all from one sample in a study of blood T cell repertoires in COVID-19. Produced via immunoSEQ multiplex PCR; TCRdb's table is partial and in-frame only. In the table there are around 390,000 clones, about 87% of which are singletons. The sequenced sample consisted of PBMCs or T cells enriched from blood (not recorded which). These receptors came from a woman in her forties or fifties who had recovered from COVID-19. Each CDR3 is given with its conserved first and last residue. Each record gives: CDR3 length, V gene, J gene, D gene, clone size, CDR3 DNA, CDR3 protein. The D gene is left open where the match is weak. Clone size appears in some rows only: once, few, many, or a class for an expanded clone.

15	TRBV9	TRBJ1-1	TRBD1	once	TGTGCCAGCAGCCCTCGGACAGGGGGGGACACTGAAGCTTTCTTT	CASSPRTGGDTEAFF
13	TRBV9	TRBJ1-5	NA	NA	TGTGCCAGCAGCCTGACAAGCAATCAGCCCCAGCATTTT	CASSLTSNQPQHF
14	TRBV7-2	TRBJ2-7	TRBD2	NA	TGTGCCAGCAGCTCTAGCGGGGGGGGTATAGAGCAGTACTTC	CASSSSGGGIEQYF
15	TRBV7-2	TRBJ1-4	NA	NA	TGTGCCAGCAGCTTAGTTTCTGGGCTTAGTGAAAAACTGTTTTTT	CASSLVSGLSEKLFF
15	TRBV2	TRBJ1-1	NA	NA	TGTGCCAGCAGTGATACGGGTATGGTGAACACTGAAGCTTTCTTT	CASSDTGMVNTEAFF
15	TRBV19	TRBJ2-7	TRBD1	NA	TGTGCCAGTAGTCCCCGGGACAGGTTCTCCTACGAGCAGTACTTC	CASSPRDRFSYEQYF
15	TRBV5-5	TRBJ2-1	TRBD1	NA	TGTGCCAGCAGCCCTGGGACAGGGCGCAACAATGAGCAGTTCTTC	CASSPGTGRNNEQFF
13	TRBV2	TRBJ1-6	NA	NA	TGTGCCAGCAGTGAGGCGGGTAGTGGAGCCCTCCACTTT	CASSEAGSGALHF
13	TRBV7-2	TRBJ1-3	NA	NA	TGTGCCAGCAGCTTAGTTACAGGAAACACCATATATTTT	CASSLVTGNTIYF
15	TRBV5-1	TRBJ1-2	TRBD1	NA	TGCGCCAGCAGACCAGCGACAGGGGCCGGGGAGGGCTACACCTTC	CASRPATGAGEGYTF